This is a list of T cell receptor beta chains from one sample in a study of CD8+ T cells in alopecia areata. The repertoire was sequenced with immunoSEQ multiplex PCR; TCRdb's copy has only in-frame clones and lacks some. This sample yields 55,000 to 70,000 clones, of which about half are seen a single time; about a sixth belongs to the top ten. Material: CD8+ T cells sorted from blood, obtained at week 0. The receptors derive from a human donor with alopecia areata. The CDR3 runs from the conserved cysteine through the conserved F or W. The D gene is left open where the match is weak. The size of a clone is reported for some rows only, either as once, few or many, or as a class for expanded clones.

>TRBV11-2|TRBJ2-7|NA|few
CASSPPDGNYEQYF
TGTGCCAGCAGCCCCCCAGACGGGAACTACGAGCAGTACTTC
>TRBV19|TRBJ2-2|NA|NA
CASSPGPRGGELFF
TGTGCCAGTAGTCCTGGGCCCCGGGGCGGGGAGCTGTTTTTT
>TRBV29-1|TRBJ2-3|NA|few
CSVVGVGGSTDTQYF
TGCAGCGTTGTGGGGGTCGGAGGATCCACAGATACGCAGTATTTT
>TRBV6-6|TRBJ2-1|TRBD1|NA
CASGGDRAAYNEQFF
TGTGCCAGCGGAGGGGACAGGGCGGCCTACAATGAGCAGTTCTTC
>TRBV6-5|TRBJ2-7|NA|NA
CASSAGLSYEQYF
TGTGCCAGCTCCGCCGGTCTCTCCTACGAGCAGTACTTC
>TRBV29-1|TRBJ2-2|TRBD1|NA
CSVDRTGYAGELFF
TGCAGCGTTGACAGGACAGGGTATGCCGGGGAGCTGTTTTTT
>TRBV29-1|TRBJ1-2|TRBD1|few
CSVGQGTGNYGYTF
TGCAGCGTTGGTCAGGGGACAGGGAACTATGGCTACACCTTC
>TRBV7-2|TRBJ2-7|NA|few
CASSSHGMWEQYF
TGTGCCAGCAGCTCCCATGGGATGTGGGAGCAGTACTTC
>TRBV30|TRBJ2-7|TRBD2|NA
CAWSDSGTNVYEQYF
TGTGCCTGGAGTGATAGCGGGACCAACGTCTACGAGCAGTACTTC
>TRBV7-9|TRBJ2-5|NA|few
CASTSAPGTQYF
TGTGCCAGCACCTCGGCCCCGGGGACCCAGTACTTC
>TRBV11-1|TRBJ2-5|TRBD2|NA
CASSKTSGLQETQYF
TGTGCCAGCAGCAAGACTAGCGGGCTCCAAGAGACCCAGTACTTC
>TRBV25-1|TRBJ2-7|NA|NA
CASSPGYEQYF
TGTGCCAGCAGCCCAGGGTACGAGCAGTACTTC
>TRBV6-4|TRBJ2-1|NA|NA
CASSVHPGYLFF
TGTGCCAGCAGCGTCCACCCAGGGTATCTGTTCTTC
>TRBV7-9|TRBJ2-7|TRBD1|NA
CASSNPGQGYPYEQYF
TGTGCCAGCAGCAATCCGGGACAGGGGTATCCTTACGAGCAGTACTTC